These 20 T cell receptor beta chains share one sample of origin, sequenced in a study of shared clonotypes between healthy human individuals. Sequencing was performed with immunoSEQ multiplex PCR; in TCRdb, only in-frame clones are kept and a portion is missing. The sample yields about 1.5 million clones, 95% to 99% seen once. The sequenced material came from naive CD4+ T cells sorted from blood. The subset here: CD45RA+ positively selected. These receptors were taken from a man aged 25-45 years in good health.

This clone was picked up one time. V and J are TRBV7-8 and TRBJ2-7, with D tentatively TRBD1 (6 bases). Trimming left V 5 bases short and J 0 bases short, with 20 bases between. The CDR3 consists of 17 residues. Germline-derived CDR1 and CDR2 are SGHVS and FQNEAQ. CDR3 protein: CASSRRTDTLSSYEQYF. In DNA, the CDR3 is TGTGCCAGCAGCCGACGGACAGACACCTTAAGCTCCTACGAGCAGTACTTC.

This chain links TRBV6-5 with TRBJ2-5; D gene uncertain. With 0 bases removed from V and 4 bases from J, the gap between germline ends came to 9 bases. CDR1 and CDR2 (germline): MNHEY, SVGAGI. CDR3 length: 14 residues. Here the CDR3 reads CASSYSHMRETQYF. The CDR3 region has the DNA TGTGCCAGCAGTTACTCACACATGAGAGAGACCCAGTACTTC.

The chain recombines TRBV7-8 with TRBJ2-1; D unclear. The CDR3 totals 13 residues. Trimming took 9 bases from V and 3 from J, leaving 12 bases between them. Germline CDR1 reads SGHVS; CDR2 reads FQNEAQ. For the CDR3, the DNA is TGTGCCAGTGGTAGGGATAACTACAATGAGCAGTTCTTC. Amino acid sequence: CASGRDNYNEQFF.

J is TRBJ2-5 and V is TRBV25-1; D possibly corresponds to TRBD1 (6 bases). Germline lookup yields CDR1 MGHDK and CDR2 SYGVNS. The length of the CDR3 is 13 residues. V was trimmed by 3 bases and J by 7 bases, leaving 12 bases between them. In DNA form, the CDR3 reads TGTGCCAGCAGTGACCAGGGGTTTGGGACCCAGTACTTC. Its protein product is CASSDQGFGTQYF.

The V call is TRBV7-3, the J call TRBJ2-6; a possible D gene is TRBD2 (5 bases). Germline-derived CDR1 and CDR2 are SGHTA and FQGTGA. The CDR3 is 18 amino acids. Trimming stripped 5 bases from V and 4 bases from J, with 21 bases between. CDR3 DNA sequence: TGTGCCAGCAGCCCCCTCGGGTCCCCCCGAGGGGGGGCCAACGTCCTGACTTTC. Translation gives CASSPLGSPRGGANVLTF.

The gene calls are TRBV7-2 and TRBJ1-5; 7 bases align to TRBD1. From germline, CDR1 is SGHTA and CDR2 FQGNSA. The CDR3 runs to 16 residues. Trimming took 3 bases from V and 2 from J; bases not matched to a gene: 7. The CDR3 coding sequence is TGTGCCAGCAGCTTGGCGACAGGGCTGGGCAATCAGCCCCAGCATTTT. Translated: CASSLATGLGNQPQHF.

V usage is TRBV5-1 and J usage is TRBJ2-1, with 7 bases identical to TRBD1. The germline V gene encodes CDR1 SGHRS and CDR2 YFSETQ. The CDR3 length is 16 residues. Trimming removed 3 bases from V and 1 base from J; junction bases left unmatched: 7. The CDR3 nucleotides read TGCGCCAGCAGCTCCGGACAGGTTCCTTCCTACAATGAGCAGTTCTTC. Translation: CASSSGQVPSYNEQFF.

The chain couples TRBV9 to TRBJ2-3; D ambiguous. This CDR3 has 14 amino acids. The V end lost 1 base, the J end lost 2 bases, and 8 bases lay between the germline ends. In germline, CDR1 is SGDLS, CDR2 YYNGEE. The CDR3 DNA is TGTGCCAGCAGCGTAAGTGGGGTCACAGATACGCAGTATTTT. Translated: CASSVSGVTDTQYF.

The chain has TRBV5-1 and TRBJ2-1; TRBD2 aligns across 10 bases. Germline V lookup: CDR1 SGHRS, CDR2 YFSETQ. The V and J ends lost 1 base and 1 base, in that order; junction bases with no gene match: 2. CDR3 length: 16 residues. CDR3 amino acids: CASSLKTSGSYNEQFF. CDR3 in DNA: TGCGCCAGCAGCTTGAAGACTAGCGGGTCCTACAATGAGCAGTTCTTC.

The J gene is TRBJ2-5, the V gene TRBV19; D is ambiguous. The CDR3 is 13 amino acids. In germline, CDR1 is LNHDA, CDR2 SQIVND (reference sequence). Trimming removed 0 bases at V and 4 bases at J, with 6 bases between. The CDR3 DNA is TGTGCCAGTAGTATAGAGAGAGGAGAGACCCAGTACTTC. It specifies CASSIERGETQYF.

This chain uses TRBV27 with TRBJ1-5; 7 bases agree with TRBD1. Germline V CDR1 and CDR2: MNHEY, SMNVEV (reference sequence). V dropped 7 bases and J dropped 2; count of bases not matched to a gene: 11. CDR3 length equals 16 residues. CDR3 amino acids: CASTLRGGTGNQPQHF. Written as DNA, the CDR3 is TGTGCCAGCACTCTGAGGGGGGGGACAGGCAATCAGCCCCAGCATTTT.

V usage is TRBV28 and J usage is TRBJ2-3, with D unclear. The CDR3 consists of 16 residues. The V gene's germline CDR1 is MDHEN and CDR2 SYDVKM. The V end was cut by 3 bases, the J end by 0 bases, with 13 bases between. The CDR3 protein is CASSFLGGSSTDTQYF. CDR3 coding DNA: TGTGCCAGCAGTTTTTTAGGCGGCTCTAGCACAGATACGCAGTATTTT. Complete variable domain (other parts from reference TRBV28 and TRBJ2-3): DVKVTQSSRYLVKRTGEKVFLECVQDMDHENMFWYRQDPGLGLRLIYFSYDVKMKEKGDIPEGYSVSREKKERFSLILESASTNQTSMYLCASSFLGGSSTDTQYFGPGTRLTVL.

The genes are TRBV10-3 and TRBJ2-7; 11 nucleotides line up with TRBD2. CDR3 length: 17 amino acids. The V and J ends lost 0 bases and 1 base, in that order; junction bases with no gene match: 5. Germline V CDR1 and CDR2: ENHRY, SYGVKD. The CDR3 region has the DNA TGTGCCATCAGTGAGTCTCGGCTAGCGGGAGGTTCCTACGAGCAGTACTTC. This sequence encodes CAISESRLAGGSYEQYF.

This clone appeared a single time. The chain carries TRBV5-1 and TRBJ2-1; D perhaps matches TRBD2 (5 bases). The V end lost 4 bases, the J end lost 5 bases, and 16 bases lay between the germline ends. CDR1 and CDR2 (germline): SGHRS, YFSETQ. CDR3 size: 15 residues. CDR3 amino acids: CASSGEGLRHNEQFF. The CDR3 DNA follows: TGCGCCAGCAGCGGAGAGGGTCTTCGACACAATGAGCAGTTCTTC.

This rearrangement joins TRBV18 to TRBJ2-1; TRBD1 matches 12 bases. Germline values: CDR1 KGHSH, CDR2 LQKENI. CDR3 length equals 19 residues. The trim removed 3 bases at V and 7 bases at J, leaving 16 bases unmatched. DNA for the CDR3: TGTGCCAGCTCACCTTTGGGGACAGGGGGCGCTTTGAGGTTGAATGAGCAGTTCTTC. The encoded protein is CASSPLGTGGALRLNEQFF.

This chain connects TRBV2 to TRBJ2-1; no clear D. Trimming pared 5 bases from V and 6 bases from J, leaving 8 bases between. The CDR3 spans 12 residues. Per germline, CDR1 SNHLY and CDR2 FYNNEI. CDR3 bases: TGTGCCAGCAGTTCTACTCCCAATGAGCAGTTCTTC. Protein: CASSSTPNEQFF. The full variable domain, in which reference TRBV2 and TRBJ2-1 provide the parts outside the CDR3, is EPEVTQTPSHQVTQMGQEVILRCVPISNHLYFYWYRQILGQKVEFLVSFYNNEISEKSEIFDDQFSVERPDGSNFTLKIRSTKLEDSAMYFCASSSTPNEQFFGPGTRLTVL.

The CDR3 DNA is TGTGCCAGCAGTTTTGTTGGAGTCAATGAAGCTTTCTTT. Protein: CASSFVGVNEAFF. The gene calls are TRBV28 and TRBJ1-1, with D uncertain. Trimming removed 3 bases from V and 7 bases from J, with 12 bases in between. Germline-derived CDR1 and CDR2 are MDHEN and SYDVKM. There are 13 residues in the CDR3.

The CDR3 DNA is TGTGCCATCAGTGAGTCGAATCTAGCGGGCTACGAGCAGTACTTC. Amino acids: CAISESNLAGYEQYF. The J gene is TRBJ2-7, the V gene TRBV10-3, with 8 bases that match TRBD2. This CDR3 region has 15 residues. Germline V gene data show CDR1 as ENHRY and CDR2 as SYGVKD. V lost 0 bases, J lost 3 bases, and 4 bases stayed unmatched.

This clone was observed once. Here the CDR3 reads CASSWGSYNEQFF. In DNA, the CDR3 is TGTGCCAGCAGTTGGGGATCCTACAATGAGCAGTTCTTC. The rearrangement joins TRBV6-5 to TRBJ2-1; D uncertain. The V gene's germline CDR1 is MNHEY and CDR2 SVGAGI. V lost 4 bases and J lost 1, with 5 bases in between. The CDR3 contains 13 residues.

This chain uses TRBV30 with TRBJ2-7; the D gene could be TRBD1 or TRBD2 (5 bases each). Per germline, CDR1 GTSNPN and CDR2 SVGIG (reference sequence). This CDR3 has 17 amino acids. Trimming removed 4 bases from V and 7 bases from J, with 29 bases in between. The CDR3 loop is CAWNTGTSLGPYSEQYF. CDR3 DNA: TGTGCCTGGAACACAGGAACCTCACTAGGCCCCTACTCGGAGCAGTACTTC. The full variable domain, its missing parts supplied by reference TRBV30 and TRBJ2-7, is SQTIHQWPATLVQPVGSPLSLECTVEGTSNPNLYWYRQAAGRGLQLLFYSVGIGQISSEVPQNLSASRPQDRQFILSSKKLLLSDSGFYLCAWNTGTSLGPYSEQYFGPGTRLTVT.